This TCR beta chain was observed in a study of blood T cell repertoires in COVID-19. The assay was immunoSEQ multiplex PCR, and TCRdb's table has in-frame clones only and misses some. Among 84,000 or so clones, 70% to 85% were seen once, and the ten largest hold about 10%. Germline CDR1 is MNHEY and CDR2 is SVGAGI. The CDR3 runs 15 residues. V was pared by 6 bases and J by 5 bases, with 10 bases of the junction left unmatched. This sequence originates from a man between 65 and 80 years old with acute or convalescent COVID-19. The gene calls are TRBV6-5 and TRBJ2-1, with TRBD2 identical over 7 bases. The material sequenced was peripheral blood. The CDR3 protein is CASSLVQRGHNEQFF. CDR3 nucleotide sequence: TGTGCCAGCAGCCTGGTCCAGCGGGGACACAATGAGCAGTTCTTC.